The rows below give T cell receptor beta chains drawn from one sample of a study of T cells in Graves' hyperthyroidism and ophthalmopathy. TCRdb processed the multiplex PCR reads anew with MiXCR; each CDR3 protein has one entry. This table has roughly 200,000 distinct CDR3 sequences, 17% appearing once. The sample consisted of blood. The receptors come from a woman between 50 and 59 years old with Graves' hyperthyroidism. The CDR3 runs from the conserved cysteine through the conserved F or W. Each record gives: J gene, D gene, V gene, clone size, CDR3 DNA, CDR3 protein. A D gene is named only where the DNA matches it firmly. A row's size may be missing; if present it is once, few, many or a size class.

j_call: TRBJ2-7; d_call: .; v_call: TRBV5-1; clone_size: many; cdr3_nt: TGCGCCAGCAGCCCCACAGGGCTTAGTCACTACGAGCAGTACTTC; cdr3_aa: CASSPTGLSHYEQYF
j_call: TRBJ1-1; d_call: .; v_call: TRBV30; clone_size: .; cdr3_nt: TGTGCCTGGAACAGGGCCCGGATGAACACTGAAGCTTTCTTT; cdr3_aa: CAWNRARMNTEAFF
j_call: TRBJ2-1; d_call: .; v_call: TRBV29-1; clone_size: many; cdr3_nt: TGCAGCGTTGTTCGGAATGAGCAGTTCTTC; cdr3_aa: CSVVRNEQFF
j_call: TRBJ2-1; d_call: TRBD2; v_call: TRBV11-3; clone_size: many; cdr3_nt: TGTGCCAGCAGCGTAGAAGGACTAGCGGGGAACAATGAGCAGTTCTTC; cdr3_aa: CASSVEGLAGNNEQFF
j_call: TRBJ1-1; d_call: .; v_call: TRBV19; clone_size: few; cdr3_nt: TGTGCCAGTACCTTAGATTACCTCTCGAACACTGAAGCTTTCTTT; cdr3_aa: CASTLDYLSNTEAFF
j_call: TRBJ2-2; d_call: TRBD2; v_call: TRBV20-1; clone_size: few; cdr3_nt: TGCAGTGCTAGACGGTACCCCCCCAGTGGTAGCGGGCAGAACACCGGGGAGCTGTTTTTT; cdr3_aa: CSARRYPPSGSGQNTGELFF
j_call: TRBJ1-2; d_call: TRBD1; v_call: TRBV6-1; clone_size: many; cdr3_nt: TGTGCCAGCAGTAGGGACCGGGACAGGGCGTTCGGCTACACCTTC; cdr3_aa: CASSRDRDRAFGYTF
j_call: TRBJ1-5; d_call: .; v_call: TRBV19; clone_size: .; cdr3_nt: TGTGCCAGTAGAGGACCAGGGGACGTCGGCAATCAGCCCCAGCATTTT; cdr3_aa: CASRGPGDVGNQPQHF
j_call: TRBJ2-3; d_call: TRBD2; v_call: TRBV7-6; clone_size: .; cdr3_nt: TGTGCCAGCAGCCTTCTCACCGTTAGCGGGATGCCAGATACGCAGTATTTT; cdr3_aa: CASSLLTVSGMPDTQYF
j_call: TRBJ2-2; d_call: .; v_call: TRBV15; clone_size: .; cdr3_nt: TGTGCCACCAGCAGAGATCGGACCAGAACCGGGGAGCTGTTTTTT; cdr3_aa: CATSRDRTRTGELFF
j_call: TRBJ1-1; d_call: TRBD1; v_call: TRBV29-1; clone_size: few; cdr3_nt: TGCAGCGTCGCCCTAACAGGGGGCATCACTGAAGCTTTCTTT; cdr3_aa: CSVALTGGITEAFF
j_call: TRBJ2-3; d_call: .; v_call: TRBV19; clone_size: few; cdr3_nt: TGTGCCAGTAGTATCGGCGCGGACACAGATACGCAGTATTTT; cdr3_aa: CASSIGADTDTQYF
j_call: TRBJ2-3; d_call: .; v_call: TRBV27; clone_size: few; cdr3_nt: TGTGCCAGCCTTAATTTTCGGGGAACAGATACGCAGTATTTT; cdr3_aa: CASLNFRGTDTQYF
j_call: TRBJ1-1; d_call: .; v_call: TRBV27; clone_size: many; cdr3_nt: TGTGCCAGCCCCCAGGGGCCACTTTGGACTGAAGCTTTCTTT; cdr3_aa: CASPQGPLWTEAFF
j_call: TRBJ2-7; d_call: TRBD2; v_call: TRBV20-1; clone_size: many; cdr3_nt: TGCAGTGCTAGAGGACTAGCGGGAGCCTACGAGCAGTACTTC; cdr3_aa: CSARGLAGAYEQYF